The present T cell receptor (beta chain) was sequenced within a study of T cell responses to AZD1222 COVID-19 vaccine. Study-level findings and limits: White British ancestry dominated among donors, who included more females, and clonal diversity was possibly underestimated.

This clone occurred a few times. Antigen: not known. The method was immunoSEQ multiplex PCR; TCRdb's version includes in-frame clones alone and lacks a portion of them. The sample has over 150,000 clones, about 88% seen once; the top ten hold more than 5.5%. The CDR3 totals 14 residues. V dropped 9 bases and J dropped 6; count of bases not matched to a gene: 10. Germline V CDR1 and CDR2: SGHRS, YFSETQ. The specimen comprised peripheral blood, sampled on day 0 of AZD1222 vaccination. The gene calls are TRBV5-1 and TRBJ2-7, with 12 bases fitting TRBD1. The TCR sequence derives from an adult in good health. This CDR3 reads CATTVGTGGSEQYF. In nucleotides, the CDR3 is TGCGCCACCACGGTGGGGACAGGGGGCTCCGAGCAGTACTTC.